Listed here are 3 T cell receptor beta chains from one sample, sequenced in a study of T cell clonality in common variable immunodeficiency. General study results and limits: Reportedly, TCR beta sequences from common variable immunodeficiency showed fewer deletions and N-nucleotide insertions.

Their recognized antigens are unknown. Sequencing used immunoSEQ multiplex PCR; TCRdb keeps in-frame clones, though not all of them. The sample contains 15,000 to 20,000 clones, none of them singletons. Sequencing used peripheral blood mononuclear cells. Receptor source: a human donor with common variable immunodeficiency.

This clone has at least ten counts. The read terminates 3 residues ahead of where the CDR3 ends, so the germline J gene completes it. The V gene is TRBV7-2, the J gene TRBJ2-7; D is undetermined. V was clipped by 5 bases and J by 3 bases, with 8 bases between them. The CDR3 loop spans 12 amino acids. Per the germline V gene, CDR1 is SGHTA and CDR2 is FQGNSA. This CDR3 reads CASSLFDYEQYF. CDR3 DNA (partial): TGTGCCAGCAGCCTATTTGACTACGAG. The entire variable domain, with the rest obtained from reference TRBV7-2 and TRBJ2-7, is as follows: GAGVSQSPSNKVTEKGKDVELRCDPISGHTALYWYRQSLGQGLEFLIYFQGNSAPDKSGLPSDRFSAERTGGSVSTLTIQRTQQEDSAVYLCASSLFDYEQYFGPGTRLTVT.

This clone has ten or more counts. The sequenced part of the CDR3 DNA is TGTGCCAGCAGCTCGAGCGGGAGAGGGACAGATACG. Translated: CASSSSGRGTDT. The CDR3 as a whole reads CASSSSGRGTDTQYF. V gene TRBV7-2 combines with J gene TRBJ2-3; TRBD2 matches 8 bases. The DNA ends 3 residues before the CDR3 does, and the rest of the CDR3 is filled in from the germline J gene. The CDR3 has 15 residues. V lost 4 bases, J lost 3 bases, and 6 bases stayed unmatched. Germline V gene lookup returns CDR1 SGHTA and CDR2 FQGNSA.

On this clone itself: The CDR3 end is not reached by the read, which stops 3 residues before it; the germline J gene fills it in. J is TRBJ1-2 and V is TRBV7-9; D is undetermined. CDR3 size: 14 residues. The germline V gene has CDR1 SEHNR and CDR2 FQNEAQ (reference sequence). The ends were cut back, 8 bases at V and 4 bases at J, with 17 bases in the middle. CDR3 loop: CASFQRENIYGYTF. The CDR3 bases that were read are TGTGCCAGCTTCCAGAGAGAGAACATCTATGGC.